This TCR beta chain is from a study of control samples from healthy donors and cancer patients. This table comes from immunoSEQ multiplex PCR, and its TCRdb copy is limited to in-frame clones, with some not included. This sample has approximately 110,000 clones, with around 89% found just once. The CDR3 spans 13 residues. The V end lost 1 base, the J end lost 7 bases, and 11 bases lay between the germline ends. V usage is TRBV12-3 or TRBV12-4 and J usage is TRBJ2-7; a weak D match, TRBD1 (6 bases). The origin of this receptor is a woman in her fifties or sixties in good health. Source material: blood. The CDR3 sequence: CASSLGGRREQYF. For the CDR3, the DNA is TGTGCCAGCAGTTTAGGGGGGCGGAGGGAGCAGTACTTC.